This TCR beta chain is from a study of cytomegalovirus exposure and HLA in healthy donors. Sequenced by immunoSEQ multiplex PCR; TCRdb stores in-frame clones only, minus some. The repertoire holds 110,000 or so clones, with approximately 90% as singletons. Trimming shortened V by 4 bases and J by 6 bases, and 19 bases separated the two germline ends. This CDR3 is built from 15 residues. Germline assignment: CDR1 LGHNA and CDR2 YNFKEQ. This receptor was obtained from a man aged 18 to 35 in good health and CMV-seropositive. Sequencing was done on a sample of PBMCs. This chain links TRBV4-2 with TRBJ2-7, with D tentatively TRBD1 (5 bases). CDR3 nucleotide sequence: TGTGCCAGCAGCCCGAACCTAAGGGCAGGGCCCGAGCAGTACTTC. Translation: CASSPNLRAGPEQYF.